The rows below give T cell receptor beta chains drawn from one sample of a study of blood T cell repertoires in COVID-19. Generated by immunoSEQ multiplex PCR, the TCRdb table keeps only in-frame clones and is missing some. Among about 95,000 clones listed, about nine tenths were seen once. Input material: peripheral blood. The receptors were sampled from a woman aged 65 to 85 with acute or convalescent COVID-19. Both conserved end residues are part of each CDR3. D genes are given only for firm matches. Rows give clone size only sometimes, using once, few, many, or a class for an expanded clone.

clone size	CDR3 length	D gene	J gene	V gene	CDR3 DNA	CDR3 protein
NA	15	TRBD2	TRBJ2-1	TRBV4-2	TGTGCCAGCAGCAGTCTAGCGGGAGATGGTGGTGAGCAGTTCTTC	CASSSLAGDGGEQFF
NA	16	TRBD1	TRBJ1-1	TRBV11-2	TGTGCCAGCAGCTATGGACAGGGCTTGATGAACACTGAAGCTTTCTTT	CASSYGQGLMNTEAFF
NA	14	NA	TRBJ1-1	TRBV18	TGTGCCAGCTCACCACCGGCAATCAACACTGAAGCTTTCTTT	CASSPPAINTEAFF
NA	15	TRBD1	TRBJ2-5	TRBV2	TGTGCCAGCAGTGATTTGGGGACAGCAAAAGAGACCCAGTACTTC	CASSDLGTAKETQYF
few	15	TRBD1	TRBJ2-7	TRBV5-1	TGCGCCAGCAGCTCGGACAGGGGCGCGTCCTACGAGCAGTACTTC	CASSSDRGASYEQYF
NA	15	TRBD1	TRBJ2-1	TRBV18	TGTGCCAGCTCACCGGGACAGGGGGCGCGGAATGAGCAGTTCTTC	CASSPGQGARNEQFF
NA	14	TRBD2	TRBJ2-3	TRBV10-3	TGTGCCATCAGGTCTAGCGGGGGCACAGATACGCAGTATTTT	CAIRSSGGTDTQYF
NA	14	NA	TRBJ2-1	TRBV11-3	TGTGCCAGCAGCTTACCCCCTGGGGCCAATGAGCAGTTCTTC	CASSLPPGANEQFF
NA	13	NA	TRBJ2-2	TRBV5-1	TGCGCCAGCAGCTTGGCCCTCACCGGGGAGCTGTTTTTT	CASSLALTGELFF
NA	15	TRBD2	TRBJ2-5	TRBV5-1	TGCGCCAGCAGCGCCGGGACTAGCGAGAAAGAGACCCAGTACTTC	CASSAGTSEKETQYF
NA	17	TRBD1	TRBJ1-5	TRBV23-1	TGCGCCAGCAGTCCAGAGGGGGCGTTTAGCGGCAATCAGCCCCAGCATTTT	CASSPEGAFSGNQPQHF
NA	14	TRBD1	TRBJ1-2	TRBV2	TGTGCCAGCAGTAGGGGACAGGGGCCGGCCGGCTACACCTTC	CASSRGQGPAGYTF
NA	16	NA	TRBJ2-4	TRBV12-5	TGTGCTAGTGGTTTGGTGGCTCGTCTAGCCAAAAACATTCAGTACTTC	CASGLVARLAKNIQYF
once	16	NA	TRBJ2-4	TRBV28	TGTGCCAGCAGTTTGGGCGGGACCCTAGCCAAAAACATTCAGTACTTC	CASSLGGTLAKNIQYF
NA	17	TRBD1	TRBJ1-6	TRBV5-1	TGCGCCCCCTGGACAGGTGAGTCGGTGGCTACAAATTCACCCCTCCACTTT	CAPWTGESVATNSPLHF
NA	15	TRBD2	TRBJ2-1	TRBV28	TGTGCCAGCAGACTAGCGGGTGTTGGTGGTCTGGAGCAGTTCTTC	CASRLAGVGGLEQFF
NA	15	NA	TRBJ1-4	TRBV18	TGTGCCAGCTCACCGAGTCAGGGGACTAATGAAAAACTGTTTTTT	CASSPSQGTNEKLFF
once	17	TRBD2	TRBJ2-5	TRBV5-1	TGCGCCAGCAGCAAAACTAGCGGGGGGTGGAAGAATGAGGCCCAGTACTTC	CASSKTSGGWKNEAQYF
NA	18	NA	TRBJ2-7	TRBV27	TGTGCCAGCAGACCCGGACTAACGTTCAGTTTTAGCTCCTACGAGCAGTACTTC	CASRPGLTFSFSSYEQYF
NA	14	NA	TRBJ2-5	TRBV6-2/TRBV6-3	TGTGCCAGCAGTTACAGTAGCGGAGTCGAGACCCAGTACTTC	CASSYSSGVETQYF
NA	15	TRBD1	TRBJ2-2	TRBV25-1	TGTGCCAGCAGGAGGGACAGGGGGCTGAACGGGGAGCTGTTTTTT	CASRRDRGLNGELFF
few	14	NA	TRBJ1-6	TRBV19	TGTGCCAGTAGTAACCCCATGGAGAGGTCACCCCTCCACTTT	CASSNPMERSPLHF
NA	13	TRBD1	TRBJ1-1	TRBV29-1	TGCAGCGTCGGGACAGGGGGTAACACTGAAGCTTTCTTT	CSVGTGGNTEAFF
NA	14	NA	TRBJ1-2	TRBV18	TGTGCCAGCTCACCTACAAGGACAGTGGATGGCTACACCTTC	CASSPTRTVDGYTF
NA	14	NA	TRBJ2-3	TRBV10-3	TGTGCCATCAGTGAACGGGGGGCAAGGGATACGCAGTATTTT	CAISERGARDTQYF
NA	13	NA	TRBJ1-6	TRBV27	TGTGCCAGCCAGGACACTTTTAATTCACCCCTCCACTTT	CASQDTFNSPLHF
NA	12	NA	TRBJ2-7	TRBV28	TGTGCCAGCAGTTTAGGCGGCTACGAGCAGTACTTC	CASSLGGYEQYF
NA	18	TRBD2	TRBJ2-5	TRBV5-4	TGTGCCAGCAGCTTGGCGGGCCTTTCTAGCGGGAGGGCAGAGACCCAGTACTTC	CASSLAGLSSGRAETQYF
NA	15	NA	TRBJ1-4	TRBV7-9	TGTGCCAGCAGCTCCACACCTGCAACTAATGAAAAACTGTTTTTT	CASSSTPATNEKLFF
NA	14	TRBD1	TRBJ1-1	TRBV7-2	TGTGCCAGCAGCTTAGTTCCAGGGGGGACTGAAGCTTTCTTT	CASSLVPGGTEAFF
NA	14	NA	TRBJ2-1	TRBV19	TGTGCCAGTAGTATAGTGGCCAAGAACAATGAGCAGTTCTTC	CASSIVAKNNEQFF
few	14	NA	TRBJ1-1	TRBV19	TGTGCCAGTAAAAGGGGTTCCTTGAACACTGAAGCTTTCTTT	CASKRGSLNTEAFF
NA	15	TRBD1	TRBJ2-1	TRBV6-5	TGTGCCAGCAGCCCGGACAGGGGGTCTTACAATGAGCAGTTCTTC	CASSPDRGSYNEQFF
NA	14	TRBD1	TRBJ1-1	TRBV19	TGTGCCAGTAGTGCGACAGGGGGGAACACTGAAGCTTTCTTT	CASSATGGNTEAFF
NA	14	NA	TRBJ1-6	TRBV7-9	TGTGCCAGCAGCTTACACAGGGATAATTCACCCCTCCACTTT	CASSLHRDNSPLHF
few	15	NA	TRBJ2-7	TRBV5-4	TGTGCCAGCAGCGCCCTGGTCGGTACTAACTACGAGCAGTACTTC	CASSALVGTNYEQYF
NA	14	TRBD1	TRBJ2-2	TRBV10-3	TGTGCCATCAGTGATCAGGGGGACAACGGGGAGCTGTTTTTT	CAISDQGDNGELFF
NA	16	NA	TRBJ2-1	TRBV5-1	TGCGCCAGCAGCTTGGCCGGATGGGGTAGCGCCAATGAGCAGTTCTTC	CASSLAGWGSANEQFF
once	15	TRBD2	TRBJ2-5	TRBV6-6	TGTGCCAGCAGTTATGGGGTAGCGGGGGGGGAGACCCAGTACTTC	CASSYGVAGGETQYF
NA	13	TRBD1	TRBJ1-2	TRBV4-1	TGCGCCAGCAGCGAACAGGGGATCTATGGCTACACCTTC	CASSEQGIYGYTF
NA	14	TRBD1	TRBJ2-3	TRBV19	TGTGCCAGTTCGTCCGGGACAGCAGGAGATACGCAGTATTTT	CASSSGTAGDTQYF
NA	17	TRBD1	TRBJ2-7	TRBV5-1	TGCGCCAGCAGCTTGGAAGTCTGGGGGACAGGTTTGAGGGAGCAGTACTTC	CASSLEVWGTGLREQYF
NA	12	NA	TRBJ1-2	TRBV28	TGTGCCAGCAGCGACAGCTACTATGGCTACACCTTC	CASSDSYYGYTF
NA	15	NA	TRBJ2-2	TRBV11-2	TGTGCCAGCAGCTTAGATTACAGAAACACCGGGGAGCTGTTTTTT	CASSLDYRNTGELFF
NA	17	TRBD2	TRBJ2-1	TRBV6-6	TGTGCCAGCAGTCTCGATCTAGCGGGGGGGACGGACAATGAGCAGTTCTTC	CASSLDLAGGTDNEQFF
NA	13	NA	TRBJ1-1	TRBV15	TGTGCCACCAGCAGAGCACAGTTAGCGGAAGCTTTCTTT	CATSRAQLAEAFF
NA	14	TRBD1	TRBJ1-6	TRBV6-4	TGTGCCACCTCCAGACAGGGAGTAGGATCACCCCTCCACTTT	CATSRQGVGSPLHF
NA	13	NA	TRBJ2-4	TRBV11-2	TGTGCCAGCAGGGTTCTTAGGGGTGACATTCAGTACTTC	CASRVLRGDIQYF
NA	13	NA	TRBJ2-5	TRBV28	TGTGCCAGCAGTTTCCCCGGGGAAGAGACCCAGTACTTC	CASSFPGEETQYF
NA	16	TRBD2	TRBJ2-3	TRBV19	TGTGCCAGTACCGGACTAGCGGGGGGTCCGACAGATACGCAGTATTTT	CASTGLAGGPTDTQYF
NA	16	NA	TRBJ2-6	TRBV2	TGTGCCAGCAGTGAAACACAGGTCTCTGGGGCCAACGTCCTGACTTTC	CASSETQVSGANVLTF
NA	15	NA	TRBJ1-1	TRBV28	TGTGCCAGCAGCCTGGGGGGAGGGAGGAACACTGAAGCTTTCTTT	CASSLGGGRNTEAFF
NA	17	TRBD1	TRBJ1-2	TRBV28	TGTGCCAGCAGTTTAGGTGGGACAGGGGGTGTAGGCTATGGCTACACCTTC	CASSLGGTGGVGYGYTF
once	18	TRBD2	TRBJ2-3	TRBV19	TGTGCCAGTAGTACCCGAAGACTAGCGGGGGGACGCACAGATACGCAGTATTTT	CASSTRRLAGGRTDTQYF
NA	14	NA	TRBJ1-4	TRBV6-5	TGTGCCAGCAGATACGGGACATCGGATGAAAAACTGTTTTTT	CASRYGTSDEKLFF
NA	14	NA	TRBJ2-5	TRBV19	TGTGCCAGTAGTATGGCTCAGACTCCAGAGACCCAGTACTTC	CASSMAQTPETQYF
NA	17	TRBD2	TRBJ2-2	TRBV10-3	TGTGCCATCAGTGATCCCCATAGCGGGAGTCGGACCGGGGAGCTGTTTTTT	CAISDPHSGSRTGELFF
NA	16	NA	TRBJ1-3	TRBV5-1	TGCGCCAGCAGCCCAGAGGAGCAATCCTCTGGAAACACCATATATTTT	CASSPEEQSSGNTIYF
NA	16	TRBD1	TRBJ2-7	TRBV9	TGTGCCAGCAGCGTGGGGTTGGGACAGGTCTCCTACGAGCAGTACTTC	CASSVGLGQVSYEQYF
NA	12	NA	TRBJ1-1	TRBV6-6	TGTGCCACCGCCCGGGGTGACACTGAAGCTTTCTTT	CATARGDTEAFF